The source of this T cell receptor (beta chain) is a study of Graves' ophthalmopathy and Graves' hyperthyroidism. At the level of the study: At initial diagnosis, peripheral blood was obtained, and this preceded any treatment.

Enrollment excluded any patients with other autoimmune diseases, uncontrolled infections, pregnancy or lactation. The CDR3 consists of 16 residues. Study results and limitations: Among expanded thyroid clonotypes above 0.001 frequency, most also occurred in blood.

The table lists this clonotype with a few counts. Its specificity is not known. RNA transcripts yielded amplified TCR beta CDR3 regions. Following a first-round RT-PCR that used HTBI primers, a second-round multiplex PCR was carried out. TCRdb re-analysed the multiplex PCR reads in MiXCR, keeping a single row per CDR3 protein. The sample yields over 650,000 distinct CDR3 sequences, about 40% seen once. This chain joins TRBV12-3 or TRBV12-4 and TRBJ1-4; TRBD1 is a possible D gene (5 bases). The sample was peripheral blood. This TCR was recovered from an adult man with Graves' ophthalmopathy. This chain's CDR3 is CASGAGIEWGGEKLFF. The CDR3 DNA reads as TGTGCTAGTGGCGCGGGTATCGAATGGGGCGGTGAAAAACTGTTTTTT.